Below are 21 T cell receptor beta chains sequenced from a single sample in a study of Ad26.COV2.S vaccination and SARS-CoV-2 variants (dated by TCRdb to the early 2020s). Libraries were prepared through the immunoSEQ multiplex PCR assay. Not all clones reach the TCRdb copy of this immuneACCESS table, which keeps in-frame sequences only. Checked studies attribute under half of the gap to unresolved V genes and leave the rest unexplained. This sample comprises around 400,000 clones, about 80% of them detected only once. The ten largest clones add up to about 7.1% of the sample. This specimen's treatment or condition label, interpreted: around 19 received Ad26.COV2.S at low or high dose, single or two shots; about 5 received placebo; per-sample allocation not given. For vaccine and placebo recipients, repertoires were sequenced using samples collected on day 63 after the first injection. The source material was peripheral blood, sampled in a trial of Ad26.COV2.S vaccine versus placebo. The receptors were sampled from a person between 18 and 65 years old who received the Ad26.COV2.S COVID-19 vaccine or a placebo.

J is TRBJ1-2 and V is TRBV28, with 9 bases that match TRBD1. Germline CDR1 and CDR2: MDHEN and SYDVKM. The ends lost 8 bases at V and 8 bases at J; junction bases unmatched: 9. The CDR3 is 13 amino acids. CDR3 nucleotides: TGTGCCAGCTTTATCGACAGGGGGGGAGGCTACACCTTC. This translates into CASFIDRGGGYTF.

This rearrangement joins TRBV28 to TRBJ2-1, with 7 bases fitting TRBD2. Trimming removed 4 bases from V and 2 bases from J; junction bases left unmatched: 11. Germline V gene sequence: CDR1 MDHEN, CDR2 SYDVKM. This CDR3 has 17 amino acids. CDR3 DNA sequence: TGTGCCAGCAGTTCCCCTCCTAGCGGTTGGGCCTACAATGAGCAGTTCTTC. The encoded protein is CASSSPPSGWAYNEQFF.

V and J are TRBV15 and TRBJ1-1; D might be TRBD1 (5 bases). Trimming removed 0 bases from V and 1 base from J, with 9 bases in between. Germline CDR1 is LNHNV and CDR2 is YYDKDF (reference sequence). The CDR3 spans 15 residues. CDR3: CATSRDRGTNTEAFF. The DNA of the CDR3 is TGTGCCACCAGCAGAGATAGGGGCACGAACACTGAAGCTTTCTTT.

The chain combines TRBV7-6 with TRBJ2-2; the D is unclear. Germline lookup yields CDR1 SGHVS and CDR2 FNYEAQ. V dropped 1 base and J dropped 4 bases, with 4 bases sitting between them. The CDR3 extends over 13 amino acids. Written as DNA, the CDR3 is TGTGCCAGCAGCTTAGTGGCCACCGGGGAGCTGTTTTTT. Translating it yields CASSLVATGELFF.

The rearrangement links TRBV29-1 to TRBJ2-1, with D hard to call. The germline CDR1 and CDR2 sequences are SQVTM and ANQGSEA. Trimming took off 2 bases at V and 3 bases at J, with 11 bases between the two ends. The CDR3 is made up of 14 amino acids. CDR3 sequence reads: CSVETPYLYNEQFF. CDR3 coding DNA: TGCAGCGTTGAAACCCCCTACCTCTACAATGAGCAGTTCTTC.

The V and J genes are TRBV6-5 and TRBJ1-5; maybe TRBD1 (6 bases). CDR1 and CDR2 from the germline V gene are MNHEY and SVGAGI. CDR3 length: 15 amino acids. The V end was cut by 7 bases, the J end by 0 bases, with 13 bases between. The CDR3 bases are TGTGCCAGCAAGCCTAGGGGGGGTAGCAATCAGCCCCAGCATTTT. Its protein product is CASKPRGGSNQPQHF.

This clone came up many times. The chain carries TRBV27 and TRBJ2-1; 8 bases map to TRBD2. Per the germline V gene, CDR1 is MNHEY and CDR2 is SMNVEV (reference sequence). The CDR3 spans 15 residues. The trim removed 6 bases at V and 13 bases at J, leaving 17 bases unmatched. The CDR3 region is CASSGISGVAMEQFF. The CDR3 DNA follows: TGTGCCAGCAGCGGAATTAGCGGGGTCGCGATGGAACAGTTCTTC.

The CDR3 DNA reads TGTGCCTGGAGTGTACGGGGTCGGGGAGTGAGGACCAAAAACATTCAGTACTTC. Amino acid sequence: CAWSVRGRGVRTKNIQYF. The V and J genes are TRBV30 and TRBJ2-4, with D possibly TRBD2 on 5 matching bases. V was trimmed by 0 bases and J by 2 bases, leaving 20 bases between them. CDR3 length equals 18 residues. From germline, CDR1 is GTSNPN and CDR2 SVGIG (reference sequence).

The genes are TRBV3-1 (or the pseudogene TRBV3-2) and TRBJ2-1; D is unclear. V was shortened by 1 base and J by 7 bases, with 17 bases between the two germline ends. The germline V gene has CDR1 LGHDT and CDR2 YNNKEL (reference sequence). The CDR3 sequence is 16 residues long. The CDR3 reads CASSQGPSLPINEQFF. The CDR3 bases are TGTGCCAGCAGCCAAGGTCCGTCCTTGCCCATTAATGAGCAGTTCTTC.

The J gene is TRBJ2-1, the V gene TRBV30, with D unresolved. From germline, CDR1 is GTSNPN and CDR2 SVGIG (reference sequence). The CDR3 length is 11 residues. V was trimmed by 2 bases and J by 9 bases, leaving 8 bases between them. CDR3: CAWSTGGEQFF. CDR3 DNA: TGTGCCTGGAGTACGGGTGGTGAGCAGTTCTTC.

The CDR3 region is CASSLAGTSNGFKLFF. CDR3 in DNA: TGCGCCAGCAGCTTGGCCGGCACCTCTAATGGATTTAAACTGTTTTTT. This chain joins TRBV5-1 and TRBJ1-4, with no clear D. Per germline, CDR1 SGHRS and CDR2 YFSETQ. CDR3 length: 16 amino acids. V was trimmed by 0 bases and J by 11 bases, leaving 20 bases between them.

The chain carries TRBV6-5 and TRBJ1-1; D call uncertain. There are 12 residues in the CDR3. The germline CDR1 and CDR2 sequences are MNHEY and SVGAGI. With 6 bases removed from V and 3 bases from J, the gap between germline ends came to 8 bases. The CDR3 loop reads CASRWRDTEAFF. In DNA form, the CDR3 reads TGTGCCAGCAGGTGGAGGGACACTGAAGCTTTCTTT.

The rearrangement joins TRBV10-3 to TRBJ1-3, with D possibly matching TRBD1 (6 bases). Germline V gene lookup returns CDR1 ENHRY and CDR2 SYGVKD. The CDR3 has 16 residues. Trimming removed 6 bases from V and 4 bases from J, with 19 bases in between. For the CDR3, the DNA is TGTGCCATCAGCCAACAGACAGGTTCTTGGGGAAACACCATATATTTT. Encoded protein: CAISQQTGSWGNTIYF.

The chain employs TRBV4-1 and TRBJ2-1; TRBD2 is a possible D gene (6 bases). V lost 3 bases and J 9 bases, leaving 21 bases between the germline ends. CDR1 is MGHRA, CDR2 YSYEKL, per germline. This CDR3 spans 16 amino acids. The chain's CDR3 is CASSQPTSGTSGEQFF. Written as DNA, the CDR3 is TGCGCCAGCAGCCAGCCGACTAGTGGGACTTCTGGTGAGCAGTTCTTC.

This clone has only one observation. This rearrangement joins TRBV3-1 (or the pseudogene TRBV3-2) to TRBJ2-2, with D possibly being TRBD1 (6 bases). In germline, CDR1 is LGHDT, CDR2 YNNKEL (reference sequence). This CDR3 comprises 13 residues. Trimming removed 8 bases from V and 4 bases from J, with 11 bases in between. The CDR3 sequence is CASQLQGTGELFF. The DNA of the CDR3 is TGTGCCAGCCAATTACAGGGCACCGGGGAGCTGTTTTTT.

V is TRBV27 and J is TRBJ2-2, with 8 bases aligning to TRBD2. This CDR3 has 15 amino acids. Per germline, CDR1 MNHEY and CDR2 SMNVEV (reference sequence). With V trimmed by 1 base and J by 6 bases, 4 bases remained unmatched. The CDR3 DNA follows: TGTGCCAGCAGTTTATTGGGACTAGTCCCCGGGGAGCTGTTTTTT. Protein sequence: CASSLLGLVPGELFF.

CDR3 nucleotide sequence: TGTGCCAGCAGCTTGACTAGCGGGGTTAGCACAGATACGCAGTATTTT. Amino acid sequence: CASSLTSGVSTDTQYF. The chain combines TRBV7-6 with TRBJ2-3; 11 bases map to TRBD2. J was trimmed by 0 bases and V by 3 bases; bases with no gene match: 2. Germline V gives CDR1 SGHVS, CDR2 FNYEAQ. This CDR3 is built from 16 residues.

The rearrangement joins TRBV7-2 to TRBJ2-3; the match to TRBD2 covers 7 bases. The CDR3 totals 16 residues. The germline gives CDR1 SGHTA, CDR2 FQGNSA. The V gene end was trimmed by 5 bases and the J gene end by 4 bases; junction bases not matched to a gene: 12. This CDR3 reads CASSQEGRGKADTQYF. DNA of the CDR3: TGTGCCAGCAGCCAGGAGGGGCGGGGGAAGGCAGATACGCAGTATTTT.

The sample holds a few counts of this clone. J is TRBJ2-7 and V is TRBV6-1; 10 nucleotides agree with TRBD2. The CDR3 runs 16 residues. Germline loops: CDR1 MNHNS, CDR2 SASEGT. The trim removed 2 bases at V and 5 bases at J, leaving 9 bases unmatched. The CDR3 DNA reads TGTGCCAGCAGTGAATATGGCCTAGCGGGAGCCCACGAGCAGTACTTC. Amino acid sequence: CASSEYGLAGAHEQYF.

This chain connects TRBV12-3 or TRBV12-4 to TRBJ2-1; D uncertain. Trimming shortened V by 6 bases and J by 12 bases, and 15 bases separated the two germline ends. This CDR3 region has 12 residues. The CDR3 region has the DNA TGTGCCAGCAGCTTCCCGGGCTTCCGGCAGTTCTTC. Protein product: CASSFPGFRQFF.

This clone has a handful of counts. Other DNA variants within this sample encode the same CDR3. This sequence joins TRBV7-9 and TRBJ1-1; D remains ambiguous. Germline V gives CDR1 SEHNR, CDR2 FQNEAQ (reference sequence). CDR3 length: 13 amino acids. Trimming cost V 2 bases and J 2 bases, with 6 bases left between them. CDR3 nucleotides: TGTGCCAGCAGCTTAACGGGAAACACTGAAGCTTTCTTT. Its translation is CASSLTGNTEAFF.